This note documents a single T cell receptor (beta chain) sequence. Assay used: immunoSEQ multiplex PCR; TCRdb lists only in-frame clones, some missing. Here the sample spans approximately 40,000 clones, 65% to 90% being singletons. The sample is drawn from a study of OX40 agonist ivuxolimab in advanced cancers. The J segment lost 0 bases and the V segment lost 5 bases, leaving 0 bases of the junction unmatched. The germline gives CDR1 WNHNN, CDR2 SYGVQD (reference sequence). The length of the CDR3 is 13 residues. Sequencing used CD4+ or CD8+ T cells sorted from blood, obtained in a trial of the OX40 agonist ivuxolimab. The TCR originated in an adult with an advanced solid tumor such as melanoma, head and neck, liver or kidney cancer. The chain carries TRBV10-1 and TRBJ2-7; 8 bases map to TRBD2. CDR3 DNA: TGCGCCAGCAGTAGCGGGGGCTCCTACGAGCAGTACTTC. It specifies CASSSGGSYEQYF.